This TCR beta chain was documented in a study of blood T cell repertoires in COVID-19. Study background: Acute and convalescent COVID-19 specimens originated in the United States, Italy and Spain.

Trimming shortened V by 2 bases and J by 3 bases, and 6 bases separated the two germline ends. The CDR3 covers 13 residues. Per germline, CDR1 KGHSH and CDR2 LQKENI. Assay: immunoSEQ multiplex PCR; the TCRdb copy retains only in-frame clones and omits some. This sample has 250,000 or so clones, with around 91% found just once. The TCR was taken from a woman in her fifties or sixties with COVID-19, enrolled during active disease. Sample: peripheral blood. The genes are TRBV18 and TRBJ2-3; D ambiguous. The CDR3 nucleotides read TGTGCCAGCTCACCATCACAGACAGATACGCAGTATTTT. It encodes CASSPSQTDTQYF.